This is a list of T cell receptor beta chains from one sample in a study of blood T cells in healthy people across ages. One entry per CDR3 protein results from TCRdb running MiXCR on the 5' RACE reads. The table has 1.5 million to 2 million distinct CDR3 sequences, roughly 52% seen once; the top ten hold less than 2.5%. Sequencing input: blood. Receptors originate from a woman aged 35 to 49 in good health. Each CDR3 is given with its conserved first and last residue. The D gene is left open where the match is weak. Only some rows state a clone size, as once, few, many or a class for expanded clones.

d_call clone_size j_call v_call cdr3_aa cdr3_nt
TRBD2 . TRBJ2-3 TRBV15 CATSRATSGVGTQYF TGTGCCACCAGCAGAGCCACTAGCGGGGTCGGTACGCAGTATTTT
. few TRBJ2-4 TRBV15 CATGNLDIQYF TGTGCCACCGGTAATTTGGACATTCAGTACTTC
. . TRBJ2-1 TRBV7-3 CASTRGSENNEQFF TGTGCCAGCACCCGAGGGTCTGAAAACAATGAGCAGTTCTTC
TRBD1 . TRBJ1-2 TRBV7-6 CASSNTGGGYTF TGTGCCAGCAGCAATACAGGGGGTGGCTACACCTTC
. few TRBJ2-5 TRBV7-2 CASSPSVGTETQYF TGTGCCAGCAGCCCCTCGGTGGGTACGGAGACCCAGTACTTC
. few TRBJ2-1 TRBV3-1 CASRMKAYNEQFF TGTGCCAGCAGGATGAAGGCATACAATGAGCAGTTCTTC
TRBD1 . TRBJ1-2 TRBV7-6 CASSLGAGQENYGYTF TGTGCCAGCAGCTTAGGTGCGGGACAGGAAAACTATGGCTACACCTTC
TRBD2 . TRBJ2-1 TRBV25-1 CASSELSSGGYKGQFF TGTGCCAGCAGTGAATTATCTAGCGGGGGCTACAAGGGGCAGTTCTTC
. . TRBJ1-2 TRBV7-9 CASSLSSGAYYGYTF TGTGCCAGCAGCCTATCCTCGGGGGCGTACTATGGCTACACCTTC
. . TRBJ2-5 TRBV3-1 CASSPGFYNEQYF TGTGCCAGCAGCCCGGGCTTCTACAATGAGCAGTACTTC
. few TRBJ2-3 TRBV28 CASSPSALASPVTQYF TGTGCCAGCAGTCCATCGGCCCTGGCGTCGCCCGTTACGCAGTATTTT
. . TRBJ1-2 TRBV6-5 CASRGEGLGYGYTF TGTGCCAGCAGGGGAGAAGGGTTAGGCTATGGCTACACCTTC
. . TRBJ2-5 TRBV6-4 CASSDSFGGTETQYF TGTGCCAGCAGTGACTCTTTTGGGGGCACAGAGACCCAGTACTTC
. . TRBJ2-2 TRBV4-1 CASSQVGTVNTGELFF TGCGCCAGCAGCCAAGTGGGGACGGTAAACACCGGGGAGCTGTTTTTT
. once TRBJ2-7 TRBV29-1 CSVEVGRNEQYF TGCAGCGTTGAAGTAGGCAGGAACGAGCAGTACTTC
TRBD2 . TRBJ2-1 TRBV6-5 CASMTAGGGREQFF TGTGCCAGCATGACGGCGGGGGGGGGCCGTGAGCAGTTCTTC
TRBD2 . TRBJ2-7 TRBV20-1 CSARASGGAHEQYF TGCAGTGCTAGAGCGAGCGGGGGGGCCCACGAGCAGTACTTC
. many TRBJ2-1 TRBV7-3 CASSLSGGNEQFF TGTGCTAGCAGCTTGTCCGGGGGAAATGAGCAGTTCTTC
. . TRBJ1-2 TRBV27 CASSRAGRGYTF TGTGCCAGCAGTAGGGCAGGGAGAGGCTACACCTTC
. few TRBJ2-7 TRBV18 CASSPRQNSYEQYF TGTGCCAGCAGTCCTCGACAGAACTCCTACGAGCAGTACTTC
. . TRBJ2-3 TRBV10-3 CATGRGGQTADTQYF TGTGCCACCGGCCGAGGGGGGCAAACTGCAGATACGCAGTATTTT
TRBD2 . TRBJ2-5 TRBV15 CATRERGGGETQYF TGTGCCACCAGGGAGCGGGGGGGCGGTGAGACCCAGTACTTC
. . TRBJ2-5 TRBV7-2 CASSLGVAYQQETQYF TGTGCCAGCAGCTTAGGGGTAGCCTACCAACAAGAGACCCAGTACTTC
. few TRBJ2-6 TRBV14 CASSRPRGRGYSGANVLTF TGTGCCAGCAGCCGCCCACGTGGCAGGGGATACTCTGGGGCCAACGTCCTGACTTTC